This is a list of T cell receptor beta chains from one sample in a study of prognosis after radiotherapy for stage I lung cancer. A single record per CDR3 protein comes from TCRdb applying MiXCR to the multiplex PCR reads. The sample carries almost 40,000 distinct CDR3 sequences, roughly a quarter recorded once. The input for sequencing was PBMCs, taken before or after stereotactic body radiation therapy (not recorded which). Receptors were obtained from a donor over 45 with non-small cell lung cancer. Both conserved end residues are part of each CDR3. Each record gives: D gene, V gene, J gene, clone size, CDR3 DNA, CDR3 protein. D genes are given only for firm matches. The listing skips clone size in some rows; elsewhere it reads once, few, many or a size class.

NA	TRBV27	TRBJ1-2	many	TGTGCCAGCAGTTTAAATCTCCAGTATGGCTACACCTTC	CASSLNLQYGYTF
NA	TRBV6-1	TRBJ2-2	many	TGTGCCAGCAGCTTGGAGTCTTACACCGGGGAGCTGTTTTTT	CASSLESYTGELFF
NA	TRBV28	TRBJ1-6	NA	TGTGCCAGCAGTGACGGCGGCCGGGCCTATAATCCACCCCTCCACTTT	CASSDGGRAYNPPLHF
NA	TRBV20-1	TRBJ1-1	many	TGCAGTGCAGATGGACCCGAAGCTTTCTTT	CSADGPEAFF
NA	TRBV5-1	TRBJ2-7	many	TGCGCCAGCAGCTTGTCGGGATCCACCTACGAGCAGTACTTC	CASSLSGSTYEQYF
TRBD1	TRBV9	TRBJ1-2	many	TGTGCCAGCAGCGCCGACAGGGACGACGATGGCTACACCTTC	CASSADRDDDGYTF
NA	TRBV7-2	TRBJ2-6	NA	TGTGCCAGCAGCTTAATTCATGGCTCTTGGGCCAACGTCCTGACTTTC	CASSLIHGSWANVLTF
NA	TRBV10-3	TRBJ2-1	many	TGTGCCATCAGTGGATCGGGTAACGATGAGCAGTTCTTC	CAISGSGNDEQFF
TRBD2	TRBV12-3/TRBV12-4	TRBJ2-7	many	TGTGCCAGCAGTCCGCGACTAGCGGAGTTTCCGTACGAGCAGTACTTC	CASSPRLAEFPYEQYF
NA	TRBV5-5	TRBJ2-7	many	TGTGCCAGCAGCTTTCGGTCCGGGATGCGTTACGAGCAGTACTTC	CASSFRSGMRYEQYF
NA	TRBV30	TRBJ1-1	many	TGTGCCTGGAGTGTCCCCGGGACAAGGGGTTTTAGGACTGAAGCTTTCTTT	CAWSVPGTRGFRTEAFF
NA	TRBV20-1	TRBJ2-7	many	TGCAGTGCCATAATGACAGAGACCTACGAGCAGTACTTC	CSAIMTETYEQYF
TRBD1	TRBV19	TRBJ2-2	many	TGTGCCAGTACCACTCCGGGACAGGGGATAAGCGGGGAGCTGTTTTTT	CASTTPGQGISGELFF
NA	TRBV20-1	TRBJ1-5	many	TGCAGTGCTAGTCCCCAGGACAATCAGCCCCAGCATTTT	CSASPQDNQPQHF
NA	TRBV20-1	TRBJ2-2	many	TGCAGTGCGGGAGTACGGAACACCGGGGAGCTGTTTTTT	CSAGVRNTGELFF
NA	TRBV20-1	TRBJ2-1	many	TGCAGTGCTAGACCACCCGACATTTACAATGAGCAGTTCTTC	CSARPPDIYNEQFF
NA	TRBV20-1	TRBJ1-6	many	TGCAGTGCTAGAGACTCGGGCCCTACGAATTCACCCCTCCACTTT	CSARDSGPTNSPLHF
NA	TRBV25-1	TRBJ1-2	many	TGTGCCAGCAGCCCGCCAGATCGCCCGATCGGCTACACCTTC	CASSPPDRPIGYTF
NA	TRBV30	TRBJ1-4	many	TGTGCCTGGAGTGTAACAGGCGGGGGTGAAAAACTGTTTTTT	CAWSVTGGGEKLFF
NA	TRBV11-2	TRBJ1-5	many	TGTGCCAGCAGCTTAGGCGGCGGGAATCAGCCCCAGCATTTT	CASSLGGGNQPQHF
NA	TRBV19	TRBJ2-7	many	TGTGCCAGTAGTCCCGGGACTGCTACCTACGAGCAGTACTTC	CASSPGTATYEQYF
NA	TRBV18	TRBJ1-4	many	TGTGCCAGCTCAACCAATCACGGGGGTGAAAAACTGTTTTTT	CASSTNHGGEKLFF
TRBD2	TRBV5-1	TRBJ2-1	NA	TGCGCCAGCAGCCCAACTAGCGGGGTTTACAATGAGCAGTTCTTC	CASSPTSGVYNEQFF
TRBD1	TRBV20-1	TRBJ2-7	many	TGCAGTGCTTTCCGGGACAGAGGCCGATCGCAGTACTTC	CSAFRDRGRSQYF
NA	TRBV28	TRBJ1-5	many	TGTGCCGGACGGAATAGCAATCAGCCCCAGCATTTT	CAGRNSNQPQHF
TRBD1	TRBV6-5	TRBJ1-2	many	TGTGCCAGCAGTTATGGGACAGGGGGAACCTATGGCTACACCTTC	CASSYGTGGTYGYTF
NA	TRBV5-1	TRBJ2-3	many	TGCGCCAGCAGCTTTAACACAGATACGCAGTATTTT	CASSFNTDTQYF
NA	TRBV6-5	TRBJ1-3	once	TGTGCCAGCAGTTACGGTGGAAAAGGAAACACCATATATTTT	CASSYGGKGNTIYF
TRBD1	TRBV6-2/TRBV6-3	TRBJ1-2	NA	TGTGCCAGCAGTTATGACGGACAGGGCAATGGCTACACCTTC	CASSYDGQGNGYTF
NA	TRBV12-3/TRBV12-4	TRBJ2-1	many	TGTGCCAGCAGCCGGGTCGGTGAGCAGTTCTTC	CASSRVGEQFF
NA	TRBV5-1	TRBJ2-5	many	TGCGCCAGCAGCTCATTGGCCGGGGAGACCCAGTACTTC	CASSSLAGETQYF
NA	TRBV5-4	TRBJ1-2	NA	TGTGCCAGCAGCTTGACCCGGCGAGATGGCTACACCTTC	CASSLTRRDGYTF
NA	TRBV7-9	TRBJ1-2	many	TGTGCCAGCAGCCCTGGGGACATCATCAGTAGGGGCTACACCTTC	CASSPGDIISRGYTF
NA	TRBV4-1	TRBJ2-7	NA	TGCGCCAGCTACCGGGACACCCTTGTCTACGAGCAGTACTTC	CASYRDTLVYEQYF
NA	TRBV11-3	TRBJ2-3	many	TGTGCCAGCAGCTTCGACACAGATACGCAGTATTTT	CASSFDTDTQYF
NA	TRBV28	TRBJ1-2	many	TGTGCCAGCGGCATGGGGGGGGAGTACATTCGGAACTATGGCTACACCTTC	CASGMGGEYIRNYGYTF
NA	TRBV20-1	TRBJ2-7	NA	TGCAGTGCTAACTTTGGGGTCGAGCAGTACTTC	CSANFGVEQYF
NA	TRBV4-2	TRBJ2-6	many	TGTGCCAGCAGCCAAGATCTGGGTGGAGGGGCCAACGTCCTGACTTTC	CASSQDLGGGANVLTF
TRBD1	TRBV6-2/TRBV6-3	TRBJ1-1	many	TGTGCCAGCAGTTACTCGTTGGGACAGGGGAACACTGAAGCTTTCTTT	CASSYSLGQGNTEAFF
NA	TRBV5-8	TRBJ1-5	many	TGTGCCAGCAGCTTAGGAGGGGTTCAGCCCCAGCATTTT	CASSLGGVQPQHF
NA	TRBV5-6	TRBJ2-1	many	TGTGCCAGCAGACTCTGGGCTCCATTTAATGAGCAGTTCTTC	CASRLWAPFNEQFF
NA	TRBV30	TRBJ2-3	many	TGTGCCTGGAGTCCCATGAGGGGAAATGGGGAGTATTTT	CAWSPMRGNGEYF
NA	TRBV20-1	TRBJ2-5	many	TGCAGTGCTAGCAACAGGCCCTTAGAGACCCAGTACTTC	CSASNRPLETQYF
NA	TRBV5-8	TRBJ1-5	many	TGTGCCAGCAGCTTGGAGTGGGACAAGCCCCAGCATTTT	CASSLEWDKPQHF
NA	TRBV28	TRBJ1-1	many	TGTGCCAGCAGTTTACACAGGGAGTTTACTGAAGCTTTCTTT	CASSLHREFTEAFF
NA	TRBV27	TRBJ1-2	many	TGTGCCAGCACCGCCGGGACGCCGACGGGTGGCTACACCTTC	CASTAGTPTGGYTF
TRBD1	TRBV11-3	TRBJ2-1	NA	TGTGCCAGCAGCTCTAGCCGGGGACAGTGGTCTAGTGAGCAGTTCTTC	CASSSSRGQWSSEQFF
NA	TRBV5-1	TRBJ1-5	many	TGCGCCAGCAGCTTAGGGGACGCCGCGGGGGATCAGCCCCAGCATTTT	CASSLGDAAGDQPQHF
NA	TRBV25-1	TRBJ2-5	few	TGTGCCAGCGTCCGGGATGGGGCCTTTGCGACCCAGTACTTC	CASVRDGAFATQYF
NA	TRBV14	TRBJ2-7	many	TGTGCCAGCAGCCGCTTTAGGAGGCCCTACGAGCAGTACTTC	CASSRFRRPYEQYF
TRBD1	TRBV29-1	TRBJ2-5	NA	TGCAGCGTTGGCCGGACAGGGGCCTTGGGGACCCAGTACTTC	CSVGRTGALGTQYF
TRBD2	TRBV20-1	TRBJ2-1	NA	TGCAGCCTAGCGGGCAGTGATGAGCAGTTCTTC	CSLAGSDEQFF
NA	TRBV2	TRBJ2-1	NA	TGTGCCTCCAAAGCCCAATTGGCGGCAGGACAAAACTTC	CASKAQLAAGQNF
TRBD2	TRBV5-1	TRBJ2-1	many	TGCGCCAGCAGCGCTACTAGCGGGAGCGTTTTCGGGCGTGAGCAGTTCTTC	CASSATSGSVFGREQFF
NA	TRBV7-9	TRBJ1-4	NA	TGTGCCAGCAGCGAACAGACATCCGCAACTAATGAAAAACTGTTTTTT	CASSEQTSATNEKLFF